The TCR beta chain described here comes from a study of beta chain features in type 1 diabetes. Points from the study as a whole: Moderately but significantly shorter TCRB CDR3s were found in Type 1 diabetes patients in all four CD4+ subsets.

Trimming at V came to 3 bases and at J to 4 bases, leaving 6 bases not matched to a gene. Germline lookup yields CDR1 SGHNT and CDR2 YYREEE (reference sequence). CDR3 size: 16 residues. The isolated RNA, all of it, was reverse transcribed, so expressed TCRB transcripts were what got sequenced. TCRdb keeps only in-frame clones here, not all; method: immunoSEQ multiplex PCR. Of about 650,000 clones listed, around 11% are singletons. Only a few counts were recorded for this clone. No antigen is known for it. Input material: naive CD4+ T cells from blood. This receptor was obtained from a young man with type 1 diabetes. The chain employs TRBV5-4 and TRBJ1-6, with 8 bases fitting TRBD1. CDR3 DNA: TGTGCCAGCAGCTCCGGGACAGGAGATTATAATTCACCCCTCCACTTT. This gives the protein CASSSGTGDYNSPLHF.